The 17 T cell receptor beta chains in this list originate from one sample, sequenced in a study of blood T cells in healthy people across ages. Using a J-beta primer mix together with a sample-barcoded 5' primer, a second PCR was run for about 6 to 11 cycles. TCRdb re-analysed the 5' RACE reads in MiXCR, keeping a single row per CDR3 protein. Of around 2 million distinct CDR3 sequences in the sample, about two fifths are singletons; the top ten hold roughly 23%. The specimen sequenced was blood. Receptors originate from a human donor in good health.

The V gene is TRBV4-1, the J gene TRBJ2-5; D possibly corresponds to TRBD1 (5 bases). Trimming stripped 7 bases from V and 1 base from J, with 19 bases between. Germline CDR1 is MGHRA and CDR2 is YSYEKL. The CDR3 has 16 amino acids. The CDR3 sequence is CASTLTGRGLQETQYF. CDR3 nucleotide sequence: TGCGCCAGCACGCTAACCGGAAGGGGTCTCCAAGAGACCCAGTACTTC.

V is TRBV24-1 and J is TRBJ2-5; tentatively, D is TRBD2 (6 bases). The V gene's germline CDR1 is KGHDR and CDR2 SFDVKD. The CDR3 runs 15 residues. Deletions cut 4 bases from V and 11 bases from J, with 22 bases between. The CDR3 spells CATSETGPPGDEQYF. The CDR3 bases are TGTGCCACCAGTGAAACGGGACCGCCGGGGGATGAGCAGTACTTC.

In regard to this clonotype: One junction end does not reproduce the germline sequence, and a read error may be involved. This rearrangement joins TRBV20-1 to TRBJ2-4; tentatively, D is TRBD2 (5 bases). The J call may be wrong; the DNA end is better matched by TRBJ2-7. Germline lookup yields CDR1 DFQATT and CDR2 SNEGSKA (reference sequence). This CDR3 region has 11 residues. Written as DNA, the CDR3 is TGCAGTACTAGAGGGTTCCCCGAGCAGTACTTC. It specifies CSTRGFPEQYF.

In this sample, this clonotype turned up a few times. The chain uses TRBV29-1 and TRBJ1-4; D is perhaps TRBD1 (6 bases). This CDR3 contains 13 residues. CDR1 SQVTM and CDR2 ANQGSEA come from the germline V gene. The DNA for the CDR3 is TGCAGTGGGCTGACAGGAGGAAATGAAAAACTGTTTTTT. Protein product: CSGLTGGNEKLFF.

This clonotype was found many times. The chain joins TRBV7-9 to TRBJ1-2, with D maybe TRBD1 (5 bases). V was shortened by 6 bases and J by 7 bases, with 27 bases between the two germline ends. The CDR3 is made up of 17 amino acids. Germline lookup yields CDR1 SEHNR and CDR2 FQNEAQ (reference sequence). The CDR3 region has the DNA TGTGCCAGCAGTCGACGGGACGGAGTTTCCCTTGGTGGTGGCTACACCTTC. Its protein product is CASSRRDGVSLGGGYTF.

The chain is built from TRBV12-3 or TRBV12-4 and TRBJ1-2; TRBD1 matches 8 bases. This CDR3 spans 14 amino acids. V was pared by 5 bases and J by 4 bases, with 6 bases of the junction left unmatched. CDR3 loop: CASSTRQGIYGYTF. As DNA, the CDR3 is TGTGCCAGCAGTACCCGACAGGGGATCTATGGCTACACCTTC.

This clonotype was counted only a few times. The V gene is TRBV7-6, the J gene TRBJ2-1, with a tentative D call TRBD2 (5 bases). Germline CDR1 reads SGHVS; CDR2 reads FNYEAQ. The CDR3 extends over 15 amino acids. V was pared by 5 bases and J by 2 bases, with 13 bases between. The CDR3 reads CASSPRGATYNEQFF. As DNA, the CDR3 is TGTGCCAGCAGCCCCCGGGGAGCAACCTACAATGAGCAGTTCTTC.

This clonotype was counted between two and nine times. V and J are TRBV20-1 and TRBJ2-1, with TRBD2 matching 9 bases. Germline V gives CDR1 DFQATT, CDR2 SNEGSKA (reference sequence). This CDR3 contains 14 residues. The trim removed 4 bases at V and 3 bases at J, leaving 4 bases unmatched. DNA of the CDR3: TGCAGTGCTAAAAGCGGGGGGTACTACAATGAGCAGTTCTTC. Translated: CSAKSGGYYNEQFF.

The chain uses TRBV7-2 and TRBJ2-1; D tentatively reads TRBD1 or TRBD2 (5 bases each). The CDR3 has 12 residues. V lost 4 bases to trimming and J lost 15 bases, with 16 bases between them. The germline V gene encodes CDR1 SGHTA and CDR2 FQGNSA. DNA for the CDR3: TGTGCCAGCAGCTCCTTTTGGGGGTGGTGGTTCTTC. As protein: CASSSFWGWWFF.

This clonotype came up a few times. This rearrangement joins TRBV6-2 or TRBV6-3 to TRBJ2-5, with D perhaps TRBD2 (5 bases). Judging by the DNA end, TRBJ2-7 fits better; the J call may be wrong. CDR1 is MNHEY, CDR2 SVGEGT, per germline. The CDR3 length is 15 residues. The DNA for the CDR3 is TGTGCCAGCAGCCCTCGGAGGATGTCGATGGCCGAGCAGTACTTC. Encoded protein: CASSPRRMSMAEQYF.

On this clonotype itself: The junction and the germline gene differ at one end; a read error may be behind it. V and J are TRBV6-2 or TRBV6-3 and TRBJ2-4; D not certain. The J call is in doubt because the DNA end fits TRBJ2-7 better. Per the germline V gene, CDR1 is MNHEY and CDR2 is SVGEGT. CDR3 size: 12 residues. Here the CDR3 DNA reads TGTGTCAGCAACGAACGACACGACGAGCAGTACTTC. It translates to CVSNERHDEQYF.

This clonotype was seen more than once but under ten times. The V call is TRBV20-1, the J call TRBJ2-5; D could derive from TRBD1 or TRBD2 (6 bases each). Germline values: CDR1 DFQATT, CDR2 SNEGSKA (reference sequence). The CDR3 is made up of 13 amino acids. V gave up 2 bases and J gave up 4 bases, with 11 bases separating them. The CDR3 region has the DNA TGCAGTGCTAGAAGTCGGGGGCCAGAGACCCAGTACTTC. Its protein is CSARSRGPETQYF.

CDR3: CSVEFRPLNYGYTF. In nucleotides, the CDR3 is TGCAGCGTTGAGTTCAGGCCCCTTAACTATGGCTACACCTTC. The V and J genes are TRBV29-1 and TRBJ1-2; D is undetermined. The CDR3 extends over 14 amino acids. The V end lost 3 bases, the J end lost 1 base, and 12 bases lay between the germline ends. The V gene's germline CDR1 is SQVTM and CDR2 ANQGSEA.

This clonotype was found once. The rearrangement joins TRBV6-2 or TRBV6-3 to TRBJ1-2, with 7 nucleotides matching TRBD1. The CDR3 loop spans 15 amino acids. Germline V gives CDR1 MNHEY, CDR2 SVGEGT. Trimming took 5 bases from V and 4 from J; bases not matched to a gene: 10. CDR3 nucleotide sequence: TGTGCCAGCAGTCTTGGACAGGCCCTCACCTATGGCTACACCTTC. It encodes CASSLGQALTYGYTF.

This clonotype has a handful of counts. This chain links TRBV9 with TRBJ2-4; the match to TRBD2 covers 7 bases. The tail of the sequence fits TRBJ2-7 better, so the J call may be wrong. Germline V gene data show CDR1 as SGDLS and CDR2 as YYNGEE. The CDR3 is 15 residues long. The CDR3 sequence: CASSASPGRDYEQYF. CDR3 nucleotide sequence: TGTGCCAGCAGCGCCTCCCCAGGGAGGGACTACGAGCAGTACTTC.

This clonotype appeared a few times. The chain is built from TRBV7-2 and TRBJ2-1, with 9 nucleotides matching TRBD2. Germline-derived CDR1 and CDR2 are SGHTA and FQGNSA. The V gene end was trimmed by 2 bases and the J gene end by 3 bases; junction bases not matched to a gene: 8. This CDR3 is built from 17 residues. The chain's CDR3 is CASSLNPSGASYNEQFF. The CDR3 DNA is TGTGCCAGCAGCTTAAATCCTAGCGGGGCGAGCTACAATGAGCAGTTCTTC.

This sequence joins TRBV7-2 and TRBJ2-1; 8 nucleotides agree with TRBD2. There are 19 residues in the CDR3. The junction had 17 bases not matched to a gene; V was cut back by 1 base and J by 6 bases. CDR1 is SGHTA, CDR2 FQGNSA, per germline. CDR3 loop: CASSLVGTLAGTRVNEQFF. CDR3 coding DNA: TGTGCCAGCAGCTTAGTCGGGACGTTAGCGGGGACAAGGGTCAATGAGCAGTTCTTC.